The 30 T cell receptor beta chains presented below share a single source sample, sequenced in a study of cytomegalovirus exposure and HLA in healthy donors. Primers for the PCR totalled 60 Vbeta and 13 Jbeta. Assay used: immunoSEQ multiplex PCR; TCRdb lists only in-frame clones, some missing. The table includes 150,000 to 200,000 clones, 70% to 80% detected once. The specimen sequenced was PBMCs. Receptor source: a man aged 50 or older in good health and CMV-seropositive.

The rearrangement joins TRBV27 to TRBJ2-3; 16 positions agree with TRBD2. This CDR3 has 19 amino acids. The V and J ends lost 3 bases and 1 base, in that order; junction bases with no gene match: 7. Germline V gene sequence: CDR1 MNHEY, CDR2 SMNVEV (reference sequence). This CDR3 is CASSLLGLAGGVGTDTQYF. Written as DNA, the CDR3 is TGTGCCAGCAGTTTGTTGGGACTAGCGGGGGGGGTAGGCACAGATACGCAGTATTTT.

This chain links TRBV14 with TRBJ2-2, with D perhaps TRBD1 (6 bases). CDR1 and CDR2 (germline): SGHDN, FVKESK. This CDR3 comprises 21 residues. The V gene lost 0 bases and the J gene lost 3 bases, with 26 bases spanning the gap. The CDR3 loop reads CASSQEIGLNHRECHTGELFF. In nucleotides, the CDR3 is TGTGCCAGCAGCCAAGAGATTGGCCTCAACCACAGGGAATGTCACACCGGGGAGCTGTTTTTT.

The chain uses TRBV7-2 and TRBJ2-3, with D uncertain. The germline V gene encodes CDR1 SGHTA and CDR2 FQGNSA. V was trimmed by 5 bases and J by 2 bases, leaving 14 bases between them. The CDR3 has 15 residues. CDR3 region: CASSPQDTFTDTQYF. The DNA of the CDR3 is TGTGCCAGCAGCCCCCAAGACACGTTCACAGATACGCAGTATTTT.

The rearrangement uses TRBV4-3 and TRBJ2-3; TRBD1 might be the D (5 bases). From germline, CDR1 is LGHNA and CDR2 YSLEER. The V gene lost 1 base and the J gene lost 4 bases, with 21 bases spanning the gap. The CDR3 covers 18 residues. CDR3 nucleotide sequence: TGCGCCAGCAGCCAAGCTCTCGGGCTAGGGGCGGACGCAGATACGCAGTATTTT. Amino acid sequence: CASSQALGLGADADTQYF.

A few counts support this clone. V gene TRBV2 combines with J gene TRBJ1-4; 8 bases align to TRBD1. The CDR3 consists of 15 residues. Germline CDR1 and CDR2: SNHLY and FYNNEI. J was trimmed by 5 bases and V by 4 bases; bases with no gene match: 6. The CDR3 is CASSGRTGKNEKLFF. CDR3 DNA sequence: TGTGCCAGCAGTGGGCGGACAGGGAAGAATGAAAAACTGTTTTTT.

This sequence joins TRBV29-1 and TRBJ2-3; no definite D call. V was clipped by 4 bases and J by 3 bases, with 11 bases between them. The CDR3 runs to 13 residues. Germline values: CDR1 SQVTM, CDR2 ANQGSEA. The CDR3 sequence is CSVAPSETDTQYF. CDR3 nucleotide sequence: TGCAGCGTTGCTCCATCGGAGACAGATACGCAGTATTTT.

The chain joins TRBV4-1 to TRBJ1-6; TRBD1 matches at 10 bases. Germline-derived CDR1 and CDR2 are MGHRA and YSYEKL. The CDR3 has 15 residues. Trimming removed 4 bases from V and 5 bases from J; junction bases left unmatched: 2. In DNA, the CDR3 is TGCGCCAGCAGCCTTGGACAGGGGGATAATTCACCCCTCCACTTT. Translating it yields CASSLGQGDNSPLHF.

The chain has TRBV18 and TRBJ1-3; possible D gene TRBD1, 5 bases. The CDR3 runs to 13 residues. V was shortened by 5 bases and J by 3 bases, with 8 bases between the two germline ends. Germline V gene data show CDR1 as KGHSH and CDR2 as LQKENI. CDR3 residues: CASSVDIGNTIYF. The CDR3 DNA is TGTGCCAGCTCAGTGGACATTGGAAACACCATATATTTT. The complete variable domain, with remaining parts taken from reference TRBV18 and TRBJ1-3, reads NAGVMQNPRHLVRRRGQEARLRCSPMKGHSHVYWYRQLPEEGLKFMVYLQKENIIDESGMPKERFSAEFPKEGPSILRIQQVVRGDSAAYFCASSVDIGNTIYFGEGSWLTVV.

The chain has TRBV5-1 and TRBJ2-3; D might be TRBD2 (6 bases). V was pared by 0 bases and J by 0 bases, with 11 bases between. The V gene's germline CDR1 is SGHRS and CDR2 YFSETQ. This CDR3 comprises 16 residues. Here the CDR3 reads CASSLADYPSTDTQYF. The CDR3 DNA sequence: TGCGCCAGCAGCTTGGCGGACTATCCTAGCACAGATACGCAGTATTTT.

The chain employs TRBV11-3 and TRBJ2-1; D might be TRBD1 (5 bases). Trimming pared 5 bases from V and 0 bases from J, leaving 14 bases between. The CDR3 extends over 16 amino acids. Germline V gene lookup returns CDR1 SGHNT and CDR2 YENEEA. CDR3: CASSPKVRDSYNEQFF. The CDR3 DNA reads as TGTGCCAGCAGCCCAAAAGTCAGGGACTCCTACAATGAGCAGTTCTTC.

V and J are TRBV6-4 and TRBJ1-1; 9 bases are shared with TRBD1. From germline, CDR1 is MRHNA and CDR2 SNTAGT. With V trimmed by 6 bases and J by 2 bases, 4 bases remained unmatched. The CDR3 runs to 14 residues. CDR3 residues: CASRGQGRNTEAFF. The CDR3 nucleotides read TGTGCCAGCAGGGGACAGGGCAGAAACACTGAAGCTTTCTTT.

The chain links TRBV29-1 to TRBJ2-1; 8 nucleotides agree with TRBD1. CDR3 length: 14 amino acids. Germline V lookup: CDR1 SQVTM, CDR2 ANQGSEA. Trimming at V came to 3 bases and at J to 10 bases, leaving 11 bases not matched to a gene. CDR3 DNA: TGCAGCGTTGACCCGGGGACAGGAATTGGGGAGCAGTTCTTC. Protein product: CSVDPGTGIGEQFF.

The gene calls are TRBV4-1 and TRBJ1-2; D unresolved. The CDR3 consists of 20 residues. Trimming removed 1 base at V and 0 bases at J, with 24 bases between. The germline CDR1 and CDR2 sequences are MGHRA and YSYEKL. CDR3 protein: CASSQAVRNTRIETNYGYTF. In nucleotides, the CDR3 is TGCGCCAGCAGCCAAGCGGTTCGAAACACCAGGATCGAAACTAACTATGGCTACACCTTC.

The rearrangement links TRBV19 to TRBJ2-3; TRBD2 is a possible D gene (6 bases). The CDR3 covers 16 residues. V gave up 5 bases and J gave up 2 bases, with 17 bases separating them. CDR1 is LNHDA, CDR2 SQIVND, per germline (reference sequence). The CDR3 nucleotides read TGTGCCAGTAGTCCAGTAGGGAGGACCCCCACAGATACGCAGTATTTT. This sequence encodes CASSPVGRTPTDTQYF. Complete variable domain (other parts from reference TRBV19 and TRBJ2-3): DGGITQSPKYLFRKEGQNVTLSCEQNLNHDAMYWYRQDPGQGLRLIYYSQIVNDFQKGDIAEGYSVSREKKESFPLTVTSAQKNPTAFYLCASSPVGRTPTDTQYFGPGTRLTVL.

As to this clone: One end of the junction is discordant with germline, which a read error may explain. The chain has TRBV9 and TRBJ1-2; D is possibly TRBD1 (6 bases). Germline assignment: CDR1 SGDLS and CDR2 YYNGEE. This CDR3 has 11 residues. The CDR3 spells CASSPPPGGAF. CDR3 DNA: TGTGCCAGCAGCCCCCCCCCGGGGGGGGCTTTC.

This chain links TRBV9 with TRBJ2-7, with D maybe TRBD2 (5 bases). This CDR3 has 15 amino acids. Per germline, CDR1 SGDLS and CDR2 YYNGEE. Trimming removed 4 bases from V and 0 bases from J, with 14 bases in between. CDR3 bases: TGTGCCAGCAGCCCCCGAGCGGAAAGCTCCTACGAGCAGTACTTC. It specifies CASSPRAESSYEQYF.

This chain connects TRBV7-9 to TRBJ1-2; TRBD1 is a possible D gene (5 bases). The germline V gene has CDR1 SEHNR and CDR2 FQNEAQ (reference sequence). Trimming left V 6 bases short and J 4 bases short, with 12 bases between. The CDR3 loop spans 13 amino acids. This CDR3 reads CASRGFQGYGYTF. The CDR3 coding sequence is TGTGCCAGCAGAGGGTTTCAGGGCTATGGCTACACCTTC.

The chain recombines TRBV30 with TRBJ1-2, with D hard to call. This CDR3 comprises 11 residues. The V end lost 3 bases, the J end lost 4 bases, and 6 bases lay between the germline ends. Germline-derived CDR1 and CDR2 are GTSNPN and SVGIG (reference sequence). CDR3 sequence reads: CAWSEGYGYTF. The DNA for the CDR3 is TGTGCCTGGAGCGAGGGCTATGGCTACACCTTC.

This sequence joins TRBV5-1 and TRBJ2-1; 8 bases agree with TRBD2. Germline values: CDR1 SGHRS, CDR2 YFSETQ. The CDR3 runs 16 residues. Germline trimming cut 3 bases from V and 3 bases from J; bases unmatched to any gene: 8. DNA of the CDR3: TGCGCCAGCAGCTCAGAAATAGCGGGGAGCTACAATGAGCAGTTCTTC. It codes for CASSSEIAGSYNEQFF.

The V call is TRBV11-2, the J call TRBJ1-2; 12 positions match TRBD1. Trimming took 4 bases from V and 4 from J; bases not matched to a gene: 4. The germline CDR1 and CDR2 sequences are SGHAT and FQNNGV. The CDR3 runs 15 residues. The DNA of the CDR3 is TGTGCCAGCAGCTCAGGGACAGGGGGCATCTATGGCTACACCTTC. Residues: CASSSGTGGIYGYTF.

On this clone: A junction boundary mismatches the germline segment, possibly from a read error. The chain couples TRBV7-8 to TRBJ2-7, with D unresolved. The CDR3 sequence is 13 residues long. Germline CDR1 reads SGHVS; CDR2 reads FQNEAQ. CDR3 residues: CASTLNSAGEQYF. In DNA form, the CDR3 reads TGTGCCAGCACCTTAAATTCCGCCGGGGAGCAGTACTTC.

The chain combines TRBV2 with TRBJ1-1; D may be TRBD1 (5 bases). The germline gives CDR1 SNHLY, CDR2 FYNNEI. CDR3 length: 15 amino acids. The V end lost 5 bases, the J end lost 6 bases, and 19 bases lay between the germline ends. This chain's CDR3 is CASSFLRAWGSEAFF. The CDR3 nucleotides read TGTGCCAGCAGTTTCCTGAGAGCATGGGGCTCTGAAGCTTTCTTT. Complete variable domain (other parts from reference TRBV2 and TRBJ1-1): EPEVTQTPSHQVTQMGQEVILRCVPISNHLYFYWYRQILGQKVEFLVSFYNNEISEKSEIFDDQFSVERPDGSNFTLKIRSTKLEDSAMYFCASSFLRAWGSEAFFGQGTRLTVV.

The rearrangement joins TRBV18 to TRBJ2-1; 11 bases map to TRBD2. The CDR3 covers 15 residues. V lost 2 bases to trimming and J lost 9 bases; unmatched junction nucleotides: 6. Germline V lookup: CDR1 KGHSH, CDR2 LQKENI. CDR3 DNA sequence: TGTGCCAGCTCACCAGGGCTAGCGGGGGGTTTTGAGCAGTTCTTC. Residues: CASSPGLAGGFEQFF.

This chain links TRBV2 with TRBJ2-5; 8 bases match TRBD2. Losses at the gene ends were 7 bases for V and 5 bases for J; bases not matched to a gene: 12. The CDR3 length is 15 residues. The germline V gene has CDR1 SNHLY and CDR2 FYNNEI. The CDR3 region is CASNSGAGGAETQYF. As DNA, the CDR3 is TGTGCCAGCAACTCGGGGGCGGGGGGCGCGGAGACCCAGTACTTC.

The chain couples TRBV6-5 to TRBJ1-2, with 8 bases fitting TRBD1. CDR1 and CDR2 from the germline V gene are MNHEY and SVGAGI. The CDR3 totals 15 residues. With V trimmed by 0 bases and J by 7 bases, 7 bases remained unmatched. The CDR3 protein is CASSYSAGTGGGYTF. The CDR3 DNA sequence: TGTGCCAGCAGTTACTCTGCCGGGACAGGTGGTGGCTACACCTTC.

CDR3 coding DNA: TGCGCCAGCAGCCCGGTGACATCGGCTTTTCCCTACGAGCAGTACTTC. Its translation is CASSPVTSAFPYEQYF. This chain connects TRBV5-1 to TRBJ2-7; D call uncertain. CDR3 length equals 16 residues. CDR1 is SGHRS and CDR2 is YFSETQ in the germline V gene. V lost 4 bases to trimming and J lost 2 bases, with 19 bases between them. Full variable domain (remainder filled in from reference TRBV5-1 and TRBJ2-7): KAGVTQTPRYLIKTRGQQVTLSCSPISGHRSVSWYQQTPGQGLQFLFEYFSETQRNKGNFPGRFSGRQFSNSRSEMNVSTLELGDSALYLCASSPVTSAFPYEQYFGPGTRLTVT.

The rearrangement uses TRBV9 and TRBJ2-5; the match to TRBD1 covers 7 bases. The DNA end is more similar to TRBJ2-7, so the J call may be wrong. Looked up from germline, CDR1 is SGDLS and CDR2 is YYNGEE. The CDR3 spans 13 residues. The chain's CDR3 is CASSDGTEYEQYF. CDR3 in DNA: TGTGCCAGCAGCGACGGGACAGAATACGAGCAGTACTTC.

The gene calls are TRBV19 and TRBJ1-4; D may be TRBD1 (5 bases). Trimming took off 4 bases at V and 8 bases at J, with 17 bases between the two ends. The CDR3 has 15 amino acids. Per the germline V gene, CDR1 is LNHDA and CDR2 is SQIVND (reference sequence). The CDR3 reads CASSTGISSREKLFF. The CDR3 coding sequence is TGTGCCAGTAGTACAGGGATTTCCTCTAGGGAAAAACTGTTTTTT.

The chain has TRBV5-1 and TRBJ1-1; TRBD1 matches 8 bases. The V and J ends lost 4 bases and 3 bases, in that order; junction bases with no gene match: 8. The CDR3 totals 15 residues. Germline loops: CDR1 SGHRS, CDR2 YFSETQ. CDR3 sequence reads: CASSLRMTGDTEAFF. The CDR3 region has the DNA TGCGCCAGCAGCCTACGAATGACAGGGGACACTGAAGCTTTCTTT.

The chain recombines TRBV5-4 with TRBJ1-2; D may be TRBD1 (5 bases). V was trimmed by 3 bases and J by 2 bases, leaving 8 bases between them. The CDR3 has 13 residues. CDR1 and CDR2 (germline): SGHNT, YYREEE (reference sequence). The CDR3 DNA is TGTGCCAGCAGCTCAAGACAGAACTATGGCTACACCTTC. Translation gives CASSSRQNYGYTF.